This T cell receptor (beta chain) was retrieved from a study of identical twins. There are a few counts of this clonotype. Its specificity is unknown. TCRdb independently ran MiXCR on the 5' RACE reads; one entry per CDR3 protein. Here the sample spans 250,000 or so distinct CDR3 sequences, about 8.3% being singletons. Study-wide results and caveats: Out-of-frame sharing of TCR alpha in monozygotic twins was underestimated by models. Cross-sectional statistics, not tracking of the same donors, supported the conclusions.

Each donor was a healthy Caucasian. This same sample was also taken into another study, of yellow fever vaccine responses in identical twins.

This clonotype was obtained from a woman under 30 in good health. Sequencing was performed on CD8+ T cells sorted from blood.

The DNA for the CDR3 is TGTGCCACCAGTGTCCGGGCCCCAAACGGCTACGAGCAGTACTTC. Amino acids: CATSVRAPNGYEQYF. V gene TRBV24-1 combines with J gene TRBJ2-7; D gene ambiguous. V was cut by 5 bases and J by 3 bases, with 16 bases left in between. Looked up from germline, CDR1 is KGHDR and CDR2 is SFDVKD. The CDR3 contains 15 residues.